This TCR beta chain was retrieved from a study of blood T cell repertoires in COVID-19. Study context: Whether acute or convalescent, the COVID-19 samples came from the United States, Italy and Spain. In each case, the material was cDNA or gDNA derived from T cells, B-cell-depleted T cells, or PBMCs.

As processed by the authors: By means of reference gene primer amplification, nucleated cell counts were estimated. Assay used: immunoSEQ multiplex PCR; TCRdb lists only in-frame clones, some missing. That table supplies the V and J calls and clone size; D and trimming were determined from the DNA. Here the sample spans tens of thousands of clones, about 88% being singletons. Per the germline V gene, CDR1 is LNHDA and CDR2 is SQIVND (reference sequence). Germline trimming cut 5 bases from V and 3 bases from J; bases unmatched to any gene: 6. The CDR3 length is 14 residues. The TCR comes from a man in his 70s with active or convalescent COVID-19. The sequencing sample was made of peripheral blood. The chain carries TRBV19 and TRBJ1-1; 7 nucleotides agree with TRBD1. The CDR3 sequence: CASSPTTGDTEAFF. CDR3 DNA: TGTGCCAGTAGTCCGACCACAGGGGACACTGAAGCTTTCTTT.